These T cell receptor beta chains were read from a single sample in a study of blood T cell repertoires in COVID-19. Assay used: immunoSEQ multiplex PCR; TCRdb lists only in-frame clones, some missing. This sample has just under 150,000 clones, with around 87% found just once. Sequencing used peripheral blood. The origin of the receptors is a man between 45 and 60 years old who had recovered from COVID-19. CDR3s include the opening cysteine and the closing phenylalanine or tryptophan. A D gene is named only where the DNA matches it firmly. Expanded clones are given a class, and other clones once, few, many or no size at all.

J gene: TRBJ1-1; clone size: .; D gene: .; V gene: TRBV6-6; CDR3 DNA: TGTGCCAGCCCAGCCGGGGTTAACACTGAAGCTTTCTTT; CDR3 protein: CASPAGVNTEAFF
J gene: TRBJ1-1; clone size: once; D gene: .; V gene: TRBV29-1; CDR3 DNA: TGCAGCGGGGGACACACGAACACTGAAGCTTTCTTT; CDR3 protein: CSGGHTNTEAFF
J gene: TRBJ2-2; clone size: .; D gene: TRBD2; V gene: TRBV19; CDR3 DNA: TGTGCCAGTAGTATTGGGCAAGCGGGGGGGTCGAACACCGGGGAGCTGTTTTTT; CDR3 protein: CASSIGQAGGSNTGELFF
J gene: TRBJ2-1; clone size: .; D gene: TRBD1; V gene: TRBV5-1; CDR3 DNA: TGCGCCAGCAGCTTGCAGACAGGGGGCAATGAGCAGTTCTTC; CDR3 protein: CASSLQTGGNEQFF
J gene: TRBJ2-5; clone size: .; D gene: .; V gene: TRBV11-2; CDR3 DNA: TGTGCCAGCAGCACAGAAAAGCAAGAGACCCAGTACTTC; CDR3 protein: CASSTEKQETQYF
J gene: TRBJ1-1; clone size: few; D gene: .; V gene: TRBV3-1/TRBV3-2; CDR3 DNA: TGTGCCAGCAGCCCAACACGGAACACTGAAGCTTTCTTT; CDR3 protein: CASSPTRNTEAFF
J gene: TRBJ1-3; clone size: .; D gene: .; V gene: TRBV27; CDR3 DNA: TGTGCCAGCAGTCCCCGGACGGGGAGCTCTGGAAACACCATATATTTT; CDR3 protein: CASSPRTGSSGNTIYF
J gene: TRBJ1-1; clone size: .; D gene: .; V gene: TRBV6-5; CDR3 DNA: TGTGCCAGCAGCTCGACAGAGATCATGAACACTGAAGCTTTCTTT; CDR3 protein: CASSSTEIMNTEAFF
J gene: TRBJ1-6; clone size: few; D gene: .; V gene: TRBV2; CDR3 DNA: TGTGCCAGCAGTGCCGAGGGAGCCTCCTATAATTCACCCCTCCACTTT; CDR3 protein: CASSAEGASYNSPLHF
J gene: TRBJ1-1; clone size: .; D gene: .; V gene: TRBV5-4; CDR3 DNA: TGTGCCAGCAGCCAGGACAGGAACACTGAAGCTTTCTTT; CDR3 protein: CASSQDRNTEAFF
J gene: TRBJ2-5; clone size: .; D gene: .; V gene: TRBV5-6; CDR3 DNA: TGTGCCAGCAGCTTACGGGTACCCCAAGAGACCCAGTACTTC; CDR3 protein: CASSLRVPQETQYF
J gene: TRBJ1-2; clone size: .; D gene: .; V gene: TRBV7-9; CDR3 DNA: TGTGCCAGCGGTTGGACCGGAGACGGGGTCGCCTATGGCTACACCTTC; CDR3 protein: CASGWTGDGVAYGYTF
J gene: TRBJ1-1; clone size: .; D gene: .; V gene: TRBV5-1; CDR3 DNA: TGCGCCAGCAGCTTGAGCGGGGGGAGCACTGAAGCTTTCTTT; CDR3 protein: CASSLSGGSTEAFF
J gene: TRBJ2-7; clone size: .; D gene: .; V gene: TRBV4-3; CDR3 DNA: TGCGCCAGCAGCCTAGCTCAGGGGACCTACGAGCAGTACTTC; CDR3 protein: CASSLAQGTYEQYF
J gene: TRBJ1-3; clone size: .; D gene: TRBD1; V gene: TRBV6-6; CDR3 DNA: TGTGCCAGCAGTCACCAAAGACAGGGACGATACTCAAGCTCTGGAAACACCATATATTTT; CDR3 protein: CASSHQRQGRYSSSGNTIYF
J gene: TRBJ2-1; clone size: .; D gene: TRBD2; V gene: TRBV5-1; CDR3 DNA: TGCGCCAGCAGCGCGGGACTAGCGGGGGGGTTGATTGAGCAGTTCTTC; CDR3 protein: CASSAGLAGGLIEQFF
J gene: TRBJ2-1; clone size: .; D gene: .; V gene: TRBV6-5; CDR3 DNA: TGTGCCAGCAGTCGCCAGGGTGCGGCCCGGGGGGAGCAGTTCTTC; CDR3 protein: CASSRQGAARGEQFF
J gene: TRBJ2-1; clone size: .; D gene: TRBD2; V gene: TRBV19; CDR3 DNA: TGTGCCAGTAGGGTTTCTAGCGGGGGGGCTTACAATGAGCAGTTCTTC; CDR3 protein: CASRVSSGGAYNEQFF
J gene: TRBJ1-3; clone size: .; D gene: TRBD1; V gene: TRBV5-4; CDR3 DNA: TGTGCCAGCAGCCCGATCCCTGGGACAGCCTCTGGAAACACCATATATTTT; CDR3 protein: CASSPIPGTASGNTIYF
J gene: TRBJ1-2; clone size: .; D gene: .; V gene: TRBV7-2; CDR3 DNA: TGTGCCAGCAGCTTAGATGGGGGGTTGGGCGGCTACACCTTC; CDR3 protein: CASSLDGGLGGYTF
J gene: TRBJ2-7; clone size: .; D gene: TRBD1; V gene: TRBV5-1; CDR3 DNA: TGCGCCAGCAGCTCCACCGGGACAGGGTTTATCCTCTACGAGCAGTACTTC; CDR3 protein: CASSSTGTGFILYEQYF
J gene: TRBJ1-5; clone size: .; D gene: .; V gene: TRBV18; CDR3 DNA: TGTGCCAGCTCACTACAGACCGTGGATCAGCCCCAGCATTTT; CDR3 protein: CASSLQTVDQPQHF
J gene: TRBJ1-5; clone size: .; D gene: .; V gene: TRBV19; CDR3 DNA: TGTGCCAGTAGTATAGATCTATGGGAGAACTACGGCAATCAGCCCCAGCATTTT; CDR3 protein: CASSIDLWENYGNQPQHF
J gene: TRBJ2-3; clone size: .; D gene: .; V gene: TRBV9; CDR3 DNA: TGTGCCAGCAGCCCCCGCAGTCAGGGTACGCAGTATTTT; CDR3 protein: CASSPRSQGTQYF
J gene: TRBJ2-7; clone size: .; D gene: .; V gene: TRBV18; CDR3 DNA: TGTGCCAGCTCACTACGGGACTCGCGCTACGAGCAGTACTTC; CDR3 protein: CASSLRDSRYEQYF
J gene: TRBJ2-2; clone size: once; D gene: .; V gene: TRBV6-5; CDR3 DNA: TGTGCCAGCAGTTATGGAGGGATGAACACCGGGGAGCTGTTTTTT; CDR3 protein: CASSYGGMNTGELFF
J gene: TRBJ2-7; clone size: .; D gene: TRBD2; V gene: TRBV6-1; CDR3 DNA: TGTGCCAGCAGTGCGTACCCCGGGACTAGCGGTTTCTACGAGCAGTACTTC; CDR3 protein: CASSAYPGTSGFYEQYF
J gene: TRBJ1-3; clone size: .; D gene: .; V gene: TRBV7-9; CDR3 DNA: TGTGCCAGCAGCACGCCGACAGGATCCTCTGGAAACACCATATATTTT; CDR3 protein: CASSTPTGSSGNTIYF
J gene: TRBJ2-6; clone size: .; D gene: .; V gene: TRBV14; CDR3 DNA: TGTGCCAGCAGCCACGGACAGAAACTTCCCTCTGGGGCCAACGTCCTGACTTTC; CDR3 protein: CASSHGQKLPSGANVLTF
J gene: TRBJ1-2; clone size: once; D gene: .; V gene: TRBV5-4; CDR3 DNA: TGTGCCAGCAGCCCGACAGCGTCCGACACTAACTATGGCTACACCTTC; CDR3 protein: CASSPTASDTNYGYTF
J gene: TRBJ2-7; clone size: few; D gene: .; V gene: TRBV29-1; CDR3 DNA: TGCAGCGCCACCACCACAGGGTACGAGCAGTACTTC; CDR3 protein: CSATTTGYEQYF
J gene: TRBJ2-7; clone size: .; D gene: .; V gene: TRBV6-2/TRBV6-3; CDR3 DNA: TGTGCCAGCAGTTTGAGGTTCATCTACGAGCAGTACTTC; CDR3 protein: CASSLRFIYEQYF
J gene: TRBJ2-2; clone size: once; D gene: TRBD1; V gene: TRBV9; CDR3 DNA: TGTGCCAGCAGCGTGGCGGGACAGGGGGCGGGAGCCGGGGAGCTGTTTTTT; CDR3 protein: CASSVAGQGAGAGELFF
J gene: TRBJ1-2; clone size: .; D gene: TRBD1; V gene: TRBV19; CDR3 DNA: TGTGCCAGTAATACGGACAGGGGATCGGGCTACACCTTC; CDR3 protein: CASNTDRGSGYTF
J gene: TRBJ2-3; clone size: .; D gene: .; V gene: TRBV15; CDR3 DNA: TGTGCCACCAGCAGCCCGTCAGATACGCAGTATTTT; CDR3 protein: CATSSPSDTQYF
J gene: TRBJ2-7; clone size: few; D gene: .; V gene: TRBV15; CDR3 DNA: TGTGCCACCAGCAGAGATCAGGGTGGGAACTACGAGCAGTACTTC; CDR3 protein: CATSRDQGGNYEQYF
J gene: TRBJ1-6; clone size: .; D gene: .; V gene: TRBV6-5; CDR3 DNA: TGTGCCAGCAGTTACTCACAGAATTCACCCCTCCACTTT; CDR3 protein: CASSYSQNSPLHF
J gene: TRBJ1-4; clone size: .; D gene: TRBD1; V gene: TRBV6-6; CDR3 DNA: TGTGCCAGCAGTGCGGACAGGGCCGGGGGTGAAAAACTGTTTTTT; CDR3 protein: CASSADRAGGEKLFF
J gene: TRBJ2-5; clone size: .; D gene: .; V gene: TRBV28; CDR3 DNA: TGTGCCAGCAGTCACAGAGCCCCTTTTAAAGAGACCCAGTACTTC; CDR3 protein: CASSHRAPFKETQYF
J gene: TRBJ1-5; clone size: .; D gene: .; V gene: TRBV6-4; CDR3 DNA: TGTGCCAGCAGAAAAACAGTGCCGGTGAGAATCTATAGCAATCAGCCCCAGCATTTT; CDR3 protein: CASRKTVPVRIYSNQPQHF
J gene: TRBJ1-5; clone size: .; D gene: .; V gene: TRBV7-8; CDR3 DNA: TGTGCCAGCAGTCGGGGGGCCGATACTCAGCCCCAGCATTTT; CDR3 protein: CASSRGADTQPQHF
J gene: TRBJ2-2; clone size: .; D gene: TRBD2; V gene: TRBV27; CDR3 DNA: TGTGCCAGCCGGGGGGGGCAGTGGACCGGGGAGCTGTTTTTT; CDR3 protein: CASRGGQWTGELFF
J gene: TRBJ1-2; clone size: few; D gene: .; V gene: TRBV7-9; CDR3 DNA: TGTGCCAGCAGCTTCCGGCAGGGGAGGGATGGCTACACCTTC; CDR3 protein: CASSFRQGRDGYTF
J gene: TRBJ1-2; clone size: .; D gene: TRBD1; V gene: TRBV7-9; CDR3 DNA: TGTGCCAGCAGCTCAACCCGGGACAGGGGGCCGGGCTACACCTTC; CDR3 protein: CASSSTRDRGPGYTF
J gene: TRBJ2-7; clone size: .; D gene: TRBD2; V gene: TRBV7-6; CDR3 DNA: TGTGCCAGCAGCCCGGTAGCGGGGGCTCTCTACGAGCAGTACTTC; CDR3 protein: CASSPVAGALYEQYF
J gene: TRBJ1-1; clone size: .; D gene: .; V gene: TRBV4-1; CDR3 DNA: TGCGCCAGCAGCCAACCCCCTGGCAGGGCGAATCCATTGAACACTGAAGCTTTCTTT; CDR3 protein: CASSQPPGRANPLNTEAFF
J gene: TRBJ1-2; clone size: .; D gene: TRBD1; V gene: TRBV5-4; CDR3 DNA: TGTGCCAGCAGCTTGGGGACAGGGTTTGACTATGGCTACACCTTC; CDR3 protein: CASSLGTGFDYGYTF
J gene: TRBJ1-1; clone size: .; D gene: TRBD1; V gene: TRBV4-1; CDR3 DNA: TGCGCCAGCAGCCCTCAGGGGGCTTTGAACACTGAAGCTTTCTTT; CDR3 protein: CASSPQGALNTEAFF
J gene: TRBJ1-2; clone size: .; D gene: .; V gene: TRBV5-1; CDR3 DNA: TGCGCCAGCAGTTTTGCTCAGGGGAACTATGGCTACACCTTC; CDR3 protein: CASSFAQGNYGYTF
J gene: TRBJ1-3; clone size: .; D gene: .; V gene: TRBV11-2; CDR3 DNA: TGTGCCAGCAGCCCTACGGCAGGGGCTTCAGGAAACACCATATATTTT; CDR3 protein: CASSPTAGASGNTIYF
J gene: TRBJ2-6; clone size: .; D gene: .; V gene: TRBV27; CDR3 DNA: TGTGCCAGCAGCAAAGCCACCTCTGGGGCCAACGTCCTGACTTTC; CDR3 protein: CASSKATSGANVLTF
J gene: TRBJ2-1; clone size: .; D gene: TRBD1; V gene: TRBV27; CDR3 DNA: TGTGCCAGCAGTACCGGGACAGGCTCCTACAATGAGCAGTTCTTC; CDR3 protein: CASSTGTGSYNEQFF
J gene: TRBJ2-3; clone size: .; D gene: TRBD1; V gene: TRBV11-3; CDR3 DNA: TGTGCCAGCAGCCCCCCGGACAGGGTAACAGATACGCAGTATTTT; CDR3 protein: CASSPPDRVTDTQYF
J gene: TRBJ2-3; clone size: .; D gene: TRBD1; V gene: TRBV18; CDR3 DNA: TGTGCCAGCTCACCACGGGGGACAGGGGCGACAGATACGCAGTATTTT; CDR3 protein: CASSPRGTGATDTQYF
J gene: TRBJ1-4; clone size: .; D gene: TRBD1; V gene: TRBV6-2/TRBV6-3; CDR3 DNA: TGTGCCAGCAGCTTACAGGGGGTTCGAATTGAAAAACTGTTTTTT; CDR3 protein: CASSLQGVRIEKLFF
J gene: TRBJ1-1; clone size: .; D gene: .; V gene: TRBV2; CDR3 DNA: TGTGCCAGCAGTGACCTGGAGAAGAACACTGAAGCTTTCTTT; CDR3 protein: CASSDLEKNTEAFF
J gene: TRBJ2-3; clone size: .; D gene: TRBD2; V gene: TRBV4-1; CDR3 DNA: TGCGCCAGCAGCCCTAACTTCGGGGGGGCTAGGACGCAGTATTTT; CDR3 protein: CASSPNFGGARTQYF